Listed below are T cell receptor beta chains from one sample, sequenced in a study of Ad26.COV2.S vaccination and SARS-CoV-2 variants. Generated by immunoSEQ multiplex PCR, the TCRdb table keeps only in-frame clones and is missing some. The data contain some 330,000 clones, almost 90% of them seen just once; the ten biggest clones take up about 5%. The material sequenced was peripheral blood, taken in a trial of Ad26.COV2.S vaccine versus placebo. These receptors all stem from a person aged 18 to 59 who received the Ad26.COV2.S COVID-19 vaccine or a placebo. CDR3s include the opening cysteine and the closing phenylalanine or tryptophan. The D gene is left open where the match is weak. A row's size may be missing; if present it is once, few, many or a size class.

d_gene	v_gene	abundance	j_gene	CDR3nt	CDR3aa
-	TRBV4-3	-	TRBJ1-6	TGCGCCAGCAGCCAAGAAATGGGGGGCGGAGGGTCACCCCTCCACTTT	CASSQEMGGGGSPLHF
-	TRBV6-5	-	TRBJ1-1	TGTGCCAGCTCCCCCGCTAACACTGAAGCTTTCTTT	CASSPANTEAFF
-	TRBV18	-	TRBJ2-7	TGTGCCAGCTCACAAGGCGGGGACAGGCAGTACTTC	CASSQGGDRQYF
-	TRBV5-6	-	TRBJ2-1	TGTGCCAGCGCTTGGGCGGGAAAGCAGTTCTTC	CASAWAGKQFF
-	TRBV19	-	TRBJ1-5	TGTGCCAGTAGTATGCGCGAGGCCCAGCATTTT	CASSMREAQHF
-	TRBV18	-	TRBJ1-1	TGTGCCAGCTCACCGTCCCAGTACACTGAAGCTTTCTTT	CASSPSQYTEAFF
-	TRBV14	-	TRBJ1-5	TGTGCCAGCAGCCATACCCGCCGAGACAATCAGCCCCAGCATTTT	CASSHTRRDNQPQHF
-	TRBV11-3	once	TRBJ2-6	TGTGCCAGCAGTCTCAGGGCCTTTGGGGCCAACGTCCTGACTTTC	CASSLRAFGANVLTF
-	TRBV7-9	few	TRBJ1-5	TGTGCCAGCAGCTTAGCCGGGGGAGGGGCCCAGCATTTT	CASSLAGGGAQHF
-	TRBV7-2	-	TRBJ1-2	TGTGCCAGCAGCTTATTCGGCTTCAGCTATGGCTACACCTTC	CASSLFGFSYGYTF
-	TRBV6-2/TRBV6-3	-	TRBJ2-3	TGTGCCAGCAGTTACTCGATTGTTCTCGGGGTTGCAGATACGCAGTATTTT	CASSYSIVLGVADTQYF
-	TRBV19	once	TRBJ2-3	TGTGCCAGTAGTATAGGGGGAGCGGATACGCAGTATTTT	CASSIGGADTQYF
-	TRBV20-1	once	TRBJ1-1	TGCAGTGCTAGAGGTGGAACTGAAGCTTTCTTT	CSARGGTEAFF
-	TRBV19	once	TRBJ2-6	TGTGCCAGTAGGGTTGGCGGGACTGGGGCCAACGTCCTGACTTTC	CASRVGGTGANVLTF